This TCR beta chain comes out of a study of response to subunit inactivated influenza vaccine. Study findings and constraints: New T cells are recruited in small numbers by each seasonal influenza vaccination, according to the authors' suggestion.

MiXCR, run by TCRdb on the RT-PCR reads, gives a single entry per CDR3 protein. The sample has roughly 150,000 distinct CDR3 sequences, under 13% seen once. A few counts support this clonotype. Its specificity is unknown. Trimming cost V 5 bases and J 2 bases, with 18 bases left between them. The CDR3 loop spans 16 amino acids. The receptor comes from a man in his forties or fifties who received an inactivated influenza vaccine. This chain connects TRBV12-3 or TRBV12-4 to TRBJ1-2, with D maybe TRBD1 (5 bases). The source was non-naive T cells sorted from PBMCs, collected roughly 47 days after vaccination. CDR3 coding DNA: TGTGCCAGCAGTCCGCCATTGGGACGGAGCAACTATGGCTACACCTTC. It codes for CASSPPLGRSNYGYTF.